Detailed here is one T cell receptor beta chain. Its antigen remains unknown. Sequenced by immunoSEQ multiplex PCR; TCRdb stores in-frame clones only, minus some. The sample has some 360,000 clones, less than 85% seen once. This CDR3 is built from 15 residues. With 4 bases clipped from V and 2 bases from J, the junction kept 8 bases outside the gene matches. Germline V gene sequence: CDR1 MDHEN, CDR2 SYDVKM. The entry originates in a study of shared clonotypes between healthy human individuals. In the study overall: Per-donor plates numbered three CD4 naive, three CD4 memory, two CD8 naive and one CD8 memory. Whole-study findings and limits: The four-donor shared clonotypes exceeded non-shared clonotypes in generation probability, with non-shared ones scoring lower.

Each donor was a Caucasian adult residing in Nashville, Tennessee. The source of this sequence is a man younger than 45 in good health. The genes are TRBV28 and TRBJ2-7, with TRBD2 matching over 7 bases. The sequenced sample was memory CD4+ T cells sorted from blood. Subset here: CD45RA-negative fraction. The CDR3 here is CASSSSGGSAYEQYF. In DNA, the CDR3 is TGTGCCAGCAGTTCGTCGGGCGGGAGCGCCTACGAGCAGTACTTC.